Listed here are 3 T cell receptor beta chains from one sample, sequenced in a study of identical twins. TCRdb re-analysed the 5' RACE reads in MiXCR, keeping a single row per CDR3 protein. The table records fewer than 250,000 distinct CDR3 sequences, approximately 9% of them present only once. Sequenced: memory (CD45RO+) T cells sorted from blood. These receptors were obtained from a woman aged 18 to 35 in good health.

This clonotype was detected ten times or more. The V and J genes are TRBV20-1 and TRBJ2-7, with 7 bases that match TRBD2. The CDR3 length is 15 residues. Looked up from germline, CDR1 is DFQATT and CDR2 is SNEGSKA (reference sequence). V dropped 3 bases and J dropped 7; count of bases not matched to a gene: 15. The CDR3 bases are TGCAGTGCTAGCCCACGCGGGGGAGCGGCCTTAGAGCAGTACTTC. Its protein product is CSASPRGGAALEQYF.

The chain uses TRBV4-2 and TRBJ1-5; D not certain. This CDR3 contains 16 residues. V shed 3 bases and J shed 3 bases, with 15 bases lying between them. Germline-derived CDR1 and CDR2 are LGHNA and YNFKEQ. The CDR3 DNA follows: TGTGCCAGCAGCCAGATCGCCGCGAGCAACAATCAGCCCCAGCATTTT. Encoded protein: CASSQIAASNNQPQHF.

This clonotype was detected only a few times. This sequence joins TRBV9 and TRBJ2-1, with D tentatively TRBD1 (5 bases). In germline, CDR1 is SGDLS, CDR2 YYNGEE. The CDR3 sequence is 14 residues long. V was cut by 6 bases and J by 4 bases, with 14 bases left in between. The CDR3 region has the DNA TGTGCCAGCAATGAGCAGGGAATGTACAATGAGCAGTTCTTC. Residues: CASNEQGMYNEQFF.